One and the same sample provided the 18 T cell receptor beta chains below, sequenced in a study of response to subunit inactivated influenza vaccine. TCRdb reanalysed the RT-PCR reads using MiXCR and keeps one entry per CDR3 protein. The sample has 860,000 or so distinct CDR3 sequences, around 20% seen once. The starting material was PBMCs from blood, obtained around 5 days after vaccination. The receptors here all came from a man aged 45-65 years who received an inactivated influenza vaccine.

The rearrangement links TRBV5-1 to TRBJ2-4; a weak D match, TRBD2 (6 bases). Trimming removed 0 bases at V and 6 bases at J, with 13 bases between. CDR3 length: 15 amino acids. Germline V lookup: CDR1 SGHRS, CDR2 YFSETQ. CDR3 sequence: CASSLDGGNPNIQYF. CDR3 in DNA: TGCGCCAGCAGCTTGGATGGGGGGAACCCAAACATTCAGTACTTC.

The CDR3, as DNA: TGTGCCAGCAGTTCGGACAGGGCGAGGGAGCAGTACTTC. It is translated as CASSSDRAREQYF. This chain connects TRBV6-5 to TRBJ2-7, with 8 bases fitting TRBD1. CDR1 is MNHEY, CDR2 SVGAGI, per germline. This CDR3 region has 13 residues. Trimming at V came to 4 bases and at J to 7 bases, leaving 6 bases not matched to a gene.

The sample holds a few counts of this clonotype. The chain carries TRBV4-3 and TRBJ2-5; maybe TRBD2 (5 bases). V dropped 4 bases and J dropped 6 bases, with 12 bases sitting between them. The CDR3 consists of 13 residues. CDR1 is LGHNA, CDR2 YSLEER, per germline. The CDR3 region is CASSRGLLQTQYF. The CDR3 DNA sequence: TGCGCCAGCAGCCGCGGACTGCTCCAGACCCAGTACTTC.

This clonotype was observed many times. This chain connects TRBV12-3 or TRBV12-4 to TRBJ2-1; 9 bases match TRBD2. The trim removed 6 bases at V and 4 bases at J, leaving 7 bases unmatched. CDR3 size: 15 residues. The CDR3 DNA reads TGTGCCAGCAGACCCCGGGCGGGGGGGTACAATGAGCAGTTCTTC. It specifies CASRPRAGGYNEQFF.

This clonotype was seen more than once but under ten times. Here the CDR3 reads CASSPTTLDRGQETQYF. The CDR3 region has the DNA TGTGCCAGCAGCCCCACAACCTTGGACCGAGGACAAGAGACCCAGTACTTC. This chain joins TRBV7-9 and TRBJ2-5, with D hard to call. The V end lost 5 bases, the J end lost 2 bases, and 21 bases lay between the germline ends. The CDR3 totals 17 residues. Germline loops: CDR1 SEHNR, CDR2 FQNEAQ (reference sequence).

This clonotype was picked up a small number of times. The chain employs TRBV11-2 and TRBJ2-1, with 12 positions matching TRBD1. The germline CDR1 and CDR2 sequences are SGHAT and FQNNGV. Trimming took 0 bases from V and 0 from J; bases not matched to a gene: 18. This CDR3 has 23 amino acids. Here the CDR3 reads CASSLDLGQGARASGFSYNEQFF. The CDR3 region has the DNA TGTGCCAGCAGCTTAGACTTGGGACAGGGGGCGAGGGCTAGCGGATTCTCCTACAATGAGCAGTTCTTC.

The chain carries TRBV18 and TRBJ2-3, with 7 bases identical to TRBD2. The CDR3 runs to 14 residues. V shed 6 bases, J shed 4 bases, and the junction held 7 bases outside the gene matches. The V gene's germline CDR1 is KGHSH and CDR2 LQKENI. CDR3 coding DNA: TGTGCCAGCTCGAATACTCGGGGGGCAGATACGCAGTATTTT. Translating it yields CASSNTRGADTQYF.

This clonotype was counted a few times. The genes are TRBV10-3 and TRBJ2-5; D call uncertain. The CDR3 extends over 12 amino acids. V was shortened by 10 bases and J by 5 bases, with 14 bases between the two germline ends. CDR1 is ENHRY, CDR2 SYGVKD, per germline. The chain's CDR3 is CASKAQEETQYF. The CDR3 DNA reads as TGTGCCAGCAAGGCCCAGGAGGAGACCCAGTACTTC.

V usage is TRBV7-2 and J usage is TRBJ2-7; 7 bases are shared with TRBD2. The CDR3 length is 15 residues. V was clipped by 6 bases and J by 3 bases; unmatched bases: 11. Germline V gene sequence: CDR1 SGHTA, CDR2 FQGNSA. CDR3 nucleotide sequence: TGTGCCAGCAGTCAAAAGGGCCCGGGGGGCTACGAGCAGTACTTC. This gives the protein CASSQKGPGGYEQYF.

Only a few counts were recorded for this clonotype. This chain connects TRBV29-1 to TRBJ2-2; D is unresolved. CDR1 is SQVTM and CDR2 is ANQGSEA in the germline V gene. CDR3 size: 12 residues. Trimming cost V 4 bases and J 4 bases, with 7 bases left between them. The CDR3: CSVVGFTGELFF. The DNA of the CDR3 is TGCAGCGTTGTAGGGTTCACCGGGGAGCTGTTTTTT.

The chain carries TRBV7-2 and TRBJ2-7; D uncertain. Between the trimmed V and J ends, which lost 5 bases and 5 bases, there was a span of 10 bases. Germline V gives CDR1 SGHTA, CDR2 FQGNSA. The CDR3 runs to 12 residues. The CDR3 DNA reads TGTGCCAGCAGCCGCTTCTCGGACGAGCAGTACTTC. Translated: CASSRFSDEQYF.

This clonotype was recorded a few times. The chain carries TRBV6-1 and TRBJ1-6; 10 bases map to TRBD1. Germline lookup yields CDR1 MNHNS and CDR2 SASEGT. The CDR3 runs to 15 residues. V shed 5 bases, J shed 10 bases, and the junction held 8 bases outside the gene matches. The CDR3: CASSRPGTGVSPLHF. For the CDR3, the DNA is TGTGCCAGCAGTCGTCCCGGGACAGGGGTCTCACCCCTCCACTTT.

This chain joins TRBV4-2 and TRBJ2-1; 7 bases align to TRBD2. The CDR3 extends over 15 amino acids. Trimming took 4 bases from V and 3 from J; bases not matched to a gene: 6. Germline assignment: CDR1 LGHNA and CDR2 YNFKEQ. Here the CDR3 DNA reads TGTGCCAGCAGCCCGAGCCAGCGGGACTACAATGAGCAGTTCTTC. It yields the protein CASSPSQRDYNEQFF.

The V and J genes are TRBV18 and TRBJ1-4; no clear D. This CDR3 has 13 residues. Trimming removed 5 bases from V and 7 bases from J, with 11 bases in between. The germline V gene encodes CDR1 KGHSH and CDR2 LQKENI. The CDR3 nucleotides read TGTGCCAGCTCAGTTCTAGACCGTGAAAAACTGTTTTTT. Its translation is CASSVLDREKLFF.

There are a few counts of this clonotype. V is TRBV4-1 and J is TRBJ2-3, with 8 bases fitting TRBD2. The CDR3 extends over 19 amino acids. After removal of 3 bases from V and 2 bases from J, the junction contained 16 bases not matched to a gene. CDR1 is MGHRA and CDR2 is YSYEKL in the germline V gene. The CDR3: CASSQTRSGGGFNTDTQYF. For the CDR3, the DNA is TGCGCCAGCAGCCAGACTAGATCGGGCGGGGGGTTTAACACAGATACGCAGTATTTT.

This clonotype was seen at least ten times. V and J are TRBV4-1 and TRBJ1-1, with 7 bases lining up with TRBD1. The CDR3 spans 15 residues. V was pared by 7 bases and J by 2 bases, with 10 bases of the junction left unmatched. Germline V gives CDR1 MGHRA, CDR2 YSYEKL. The CDR3 DNA follows: TGCGCCAGCACCTACGGAGGGACAGCAAACACTGAAGCTTTCTTT. It encodes CASTYGGTANTEAFF.

This clonotype was seen at least ten times. The junction departs from the called germline gene at one end, perhaps through a read error. The rearrangement uses TRBV12-3 or TRBV12-4 and TRBJ2-1; 14 bases map to TRBD2. CDR3 size: 16 residues. This CDR3 reads CASILGLAGGYNEQFF. CDR3 in DNA: TGTGCCAGCATTTTAGGACTAGCGGGGGGATACAATGAGCAGTTCTTC.

This clonotype turned up a few times. This chain connects TRBV6-1 to TRBJ2-5, with 8 bases matching TRBD1. The ends lost 6 bases at V and 1 base at J; junction bases unmatched: 10. There are 16 residues in the CDR3. Germline loops: CDR1 MNHNS, CDR2 SASEGT. The CDR3: CASRSRKTGGQETQYF. CDR3 in DNA: TGTGCCAGCAGATCCCGCAAAACAGGGGGCCAAGAGACCCAGTACTTC.